This T cell receptor (beta chain) derives from a study of beta chain features in type 1 diabetes. Sorting that relied on CD45RO/CCR7/CD25/CD127/CD95/CD27 yielded CD4+ naive, central memory, regulatory and stem cell-like memory cells. Isolated RNA was reverse transcribed in full, so expressed TCRB transcripts were sequenced. Assay used: immunoSEQ multiplex PCR; TCRdb lists only in-frame clones, some missing. The table shows 300,000 to 400,000 clones, with approximately 12% occurring only once. Sequences were obtained from naive CD4+ T cells from blood. The clonotype was recovered from a man younger than 35 in good health.

The CDR3 nucleotides are TGTGCCAGCAGCCAAGGAAGCGGCAACTACGAGCAGTACTTC. Its protein is CASSQGSGNYEQYF. The V and J genes are TRBV4-2 and TRBJ2-7; a possible D gene is TRBD2 (5 bases). This CDR3 spans 14 amino acids. The ends were cut back, 1 base at V and 3 bases at J, with 10 bases in the middle. CDR1 is LGHNA, CDR2 YNFKEQ, per germline.